This T cell receptor (beta chain) appears in the sequencing data of a study of cytomegalovirus exposure and HLA in healthy donors. Broader study findings: Researchers counted over 150 TCR beta chains as cytomegalovirus-associated.

Trimming took 9 bases from V and 1 from J, leaving 13 bases between them. This CDR3 comprises 14 residues. PCR employed 60 Vbeta and 13 Jbeta primers. Clones were sequenced by immunoSEQ multiplex PCR, and TCRdb holds only the in-frame ones, with some missing. The sample gives some 130,000 clones, roughly 82% of which show up once; roughly 1.1% is in the top ten. Turning to this clone: Its specificity is unknown.

The rearrangement uses TRBV23-1 and TRBJ2-4, with D perhaps matching TRBD2 (5 bases). TRBV23-1 is designated an ORF whose function remains uncertain. Sequenced sample: PBMCs. The receptor comes from a boy between 10 and 17 years old in good health and CMV-seronegative. The CDR3 nucleotides read TGCGCCAGAGTTGGGGAGAGGGCCAAAAACATTCAGTACTTC. It translates to CARVGERAKNIQYF.